This T cell receptor beta chain was captured by sequencing in a study of T cell changes during pregnancy in multiple sclerosis. This clone was seen once. Per germline, CDR1 SGDLS and CDR2 YYNGEE. V was shortened by 0 bases and J by 3 bases, with 13 bases between the two germline ends. This CDR3 has 15 amino acids. Generated by immunoSEQ multiplex PCR, the TCRdb table keeps only in-frame clones and is missing some. The table records 100,000 or so clones, approximately 95% of them present only once. The receptor's source is a female donor in good health, enrolled as a control in a pregnancy study. The V and J genes are TRBV9 and TRBJ2-7, with D hard to call. The material sequenced was peripheral blood, taken after pregnancy. The CDR3 sequence: CASSVGTTEIYEQYF. The CDR3 DNA is TGTGCCAGCAGCGTAGGAACGACTGAGATCTACGAGCAGTACTTC.